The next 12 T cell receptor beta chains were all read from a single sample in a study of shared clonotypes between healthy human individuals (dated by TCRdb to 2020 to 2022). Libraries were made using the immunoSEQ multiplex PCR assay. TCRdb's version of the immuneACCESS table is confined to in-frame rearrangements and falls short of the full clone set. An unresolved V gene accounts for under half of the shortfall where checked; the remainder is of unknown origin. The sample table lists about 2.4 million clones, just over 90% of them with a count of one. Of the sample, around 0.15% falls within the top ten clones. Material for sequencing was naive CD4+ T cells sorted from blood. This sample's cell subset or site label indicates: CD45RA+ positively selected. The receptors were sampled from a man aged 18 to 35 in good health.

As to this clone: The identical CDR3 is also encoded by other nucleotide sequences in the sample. The DNA for the CDR3 is TGTGCCAGCTCACTGGATCGGGTGAACACTGAAGCTTTCTTT. Protein sequence: CASSLDRVNTEAFF. The chain combines TRBV18 with TRBJ1-1, with D uncertain. Germline CDR1 KGHSH, CDR2 LQKENI. The CDR3 is 14 residues long. V lost 4 bases and J 0 bases, leaving 9 bases between the germline ends.

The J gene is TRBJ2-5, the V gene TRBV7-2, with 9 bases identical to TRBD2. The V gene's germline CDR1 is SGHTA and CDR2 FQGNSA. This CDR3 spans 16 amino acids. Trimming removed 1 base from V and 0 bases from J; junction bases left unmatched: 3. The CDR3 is CASSLEGGRDQETQYF. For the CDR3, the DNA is TGTGCCAGCAGCTTAGAGGGCGGGAGGGACCAAGAGACCCAGTACTTC.

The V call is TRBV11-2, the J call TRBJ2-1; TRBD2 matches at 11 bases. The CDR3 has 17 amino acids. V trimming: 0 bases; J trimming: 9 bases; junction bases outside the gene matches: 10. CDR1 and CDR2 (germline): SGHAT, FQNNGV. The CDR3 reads CASSLDRRSGRAPEQFF. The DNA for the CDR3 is TGTGCCAGCAGCTTAGATCGTCGTAGCGGGAGGGCCCCTGAGCAGTTCTTC.

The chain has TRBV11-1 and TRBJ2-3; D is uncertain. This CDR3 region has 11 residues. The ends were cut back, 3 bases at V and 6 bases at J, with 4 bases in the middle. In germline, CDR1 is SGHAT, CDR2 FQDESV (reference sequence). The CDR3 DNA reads TGTGCCAGCAGCTTTGAGGATACGCAGTATTTT. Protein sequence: CASSFEDTQYF.

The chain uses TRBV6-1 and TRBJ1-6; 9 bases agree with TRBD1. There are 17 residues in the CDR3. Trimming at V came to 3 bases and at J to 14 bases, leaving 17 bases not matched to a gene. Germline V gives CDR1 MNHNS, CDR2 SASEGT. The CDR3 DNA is TGTGCCAGCAGTGACAGTTCGCGGGGACAGGGTGACCAAACCCTCCACTTT. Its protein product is CASSDSSRGQGDQTLHF.

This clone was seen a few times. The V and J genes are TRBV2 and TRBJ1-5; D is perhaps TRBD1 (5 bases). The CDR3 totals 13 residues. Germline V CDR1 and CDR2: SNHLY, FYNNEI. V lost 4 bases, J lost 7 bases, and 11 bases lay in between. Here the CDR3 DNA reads TGTGCCAGCAGTGTGGTGCAGGGCCAGCCCCAGCATTTT. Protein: CASSVVQGQPQHF.

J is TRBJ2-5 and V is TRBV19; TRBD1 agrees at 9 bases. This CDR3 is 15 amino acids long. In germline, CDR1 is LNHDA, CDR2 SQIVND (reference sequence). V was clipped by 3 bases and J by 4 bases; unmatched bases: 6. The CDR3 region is CASSMRDRDVETQYF. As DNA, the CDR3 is TGTGCCAGTAGTATGAGGGACAGGGATGTAGAGACCCAGTACTTC.

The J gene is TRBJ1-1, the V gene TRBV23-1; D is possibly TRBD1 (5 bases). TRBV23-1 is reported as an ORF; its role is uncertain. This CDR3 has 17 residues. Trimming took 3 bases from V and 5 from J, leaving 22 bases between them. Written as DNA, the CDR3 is TGCGCCAGCAGTCAGAAAATTCGTGCGGGGCGACGAACTGAAGCTTTCTTT. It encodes CASSQKIRAGRRTEAFF.

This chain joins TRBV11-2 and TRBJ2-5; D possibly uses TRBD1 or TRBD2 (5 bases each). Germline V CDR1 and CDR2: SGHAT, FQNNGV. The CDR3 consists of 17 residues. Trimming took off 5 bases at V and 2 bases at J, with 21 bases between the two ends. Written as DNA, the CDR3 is TGTGCCAGCAGCCCAAGCCCTGGGACGTTGGGGCAAGAGACCCAGTACTTC. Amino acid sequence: CASSPSPGTLGQETQYF.

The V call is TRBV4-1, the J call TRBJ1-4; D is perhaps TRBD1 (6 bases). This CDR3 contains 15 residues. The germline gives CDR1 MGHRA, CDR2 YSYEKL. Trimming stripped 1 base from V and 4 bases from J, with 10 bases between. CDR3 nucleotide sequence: TGCGCCAGCAGCCAAGTGGGGGGGCATAATGAAAAACTGTTTTTT. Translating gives CASSQVGGHNEKLFF.

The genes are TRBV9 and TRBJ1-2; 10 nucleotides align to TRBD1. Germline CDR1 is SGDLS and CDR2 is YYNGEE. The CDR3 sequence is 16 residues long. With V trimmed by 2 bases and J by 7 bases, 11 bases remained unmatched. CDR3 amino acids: CASSVDRGHRGSGYTF. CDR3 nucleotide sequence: TGTGCCAGCAGCGTCGACAGGGGGCATCGAGGCTCTGGCTACACCTTC.

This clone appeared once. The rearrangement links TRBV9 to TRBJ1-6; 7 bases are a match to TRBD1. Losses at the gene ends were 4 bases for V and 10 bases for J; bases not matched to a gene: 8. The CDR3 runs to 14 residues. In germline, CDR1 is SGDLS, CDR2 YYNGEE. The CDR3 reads CASSQDRFSSPLHF. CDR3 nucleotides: TGTGCCAGCAGCCAGGACAGGTTTTCATCACCCCTCCACTTT. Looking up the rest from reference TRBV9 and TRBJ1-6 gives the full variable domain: DSGVTQTPKHLITATGQRVTLRCSPRSGDLSVYWYQQSLDQGLQFLIQYYNGEERAKGNILERFSAQQFPDLHSELNLSSLELGDSALYFCASSQDRFSSPLHFGNGTRLTVT.